What follows are 29 T cell receptor beta chains derived from one specimen sequenced in a study of Ad26.COV2.S vaccination and SARS-CoV-2 variants. Sample treatment: around 19 received Ad26.COV2.S at low or high dose, single or two shots; about 5 received placebo; per-sample allocation not given. Sampling was performed 63 days after the first vaccine or placebo injection. Profiled with immunoSEQ multiplex PCR; TCRdb holds only in-frame clones, not every one. The sample shows fewer than 400,000 clones, roughly nine tenths of them seen only once. Sequencing was performed on peripheral blood, taken in a trial of Ad26.COV2.S vaccine versus placebo. Receptors were obtained from a person aged 18-60 years who received the Ad26.COV2.S COVID-19 vaccine or a placebo.

The chain has TRBV19 and TRBJ1-2, with 9 bases lining up with TRBD1. The V segment lost 7 bases and the J segment 0 bases; nucleotides outside the gene matches: 6. The CDR3 extends over 15 amino acids. Germline CDR1 reads LNHDA; CDR2 reads SQIVND (reference sequence). CDR3 in DNA: TGTGCCAGTATGGGGACAGGGAGCCCTAACTATGGCTACACCTTC. Encoded protein: CASMGTGSPNYGYTF.

This sequence joins TRBV27 and TRBJ2-3; 8 positions match TRBD2. Per the germline V gene, CDR1 is MNHEY and CDR2 is SMNVEV (reference sequence). Losses at the gene ends were 7 bases for V and 0 bases for J; bases not matched to a gene: 0. The CDR3 spans 13 residues. The DNA for the CDR3 is TGTGCCAGCAAGCGGGGGAGCACAGATACGCAGTATTTT. Its translation: CASKRGSTDTQYF.

The chain uses TRBV4-1 and TRBJ1-2; 7 bases line up with TRBD1. The germline V gene encodes CDR1 MGHRA and CDR2 YSYEKL. The CDR3 contains 15 residues. The junction had 1 base not matched to a gene; V was cut back by 0 bases and J by 0 bases. The CDR3 coding sequence is TGCGCCAGCAGCCAAGAAGGGACAGCTAACTATGGCTACACCTTC. As protein: CASSQEGTANYGYTF.

A single count supports this clone. The J gene is TRBJ2-3, the V gene TRBV19; D possibly corresponds to TRBD2 (7 bases). The V gene's germline CDR1 is LNHDA and CDR2 SQIVND (reference sequence). The germline V and J ends were trimmed by 5 bases and 2 bases, with 20 bases remaining between them. There are 17 residues in the CDR3. In DNA form, the CDR3 reads TGTGCCAGTAGTGTCGTAGCCTGGGGGGGGCCCACAGATACGCAGTATTTT. The encoded protein is CASSVVAWGGPTDTQYF.

The chain has TRBV7-6 and TRBJ2-2; 7 nucleotides align to TRBD1. V gave up 5 bases and J gave up 4 bases; unmatched junction bases: 7. The CDR3 covers 15 residues. Looked up from germline, CDR1 is SGHVS and CDR2 is FNYEAQ. CDR3 in amino acids: CASSGRQGVTGELFF. For the CDR3, the DNA is TGTGCCAGCAGCGGCCGACAGGGAGTCACCGGGGAGCTGTTTTTT. Combining the CDR3 with reference TRBV7-6 and TRBJ2-2 gives the whole variable domain GAGVSQSPRYKVTKRGQDVALRCDPISGHVSLYWYRQALGQGPEFLTYFNYEAQQDKSGLPNDRFSAERPEGSISTLTIQRTEQRDSAMYRCASSGRQGVTGELFFGEGSRLTVL.

This chain joins TRBV19 and TRBJ1-1; the D gene is possibly TRBD1 (6 bases). CDR1 LNHDA and CDR2 SQIVND come from the germline V gene (reference sequence). This CDR3 contains 15 residues. Deletions cut 5 bases from V and 3 bases from J, with 16 bases between. CDR3 residues: CASSVREGEDTEAFF. The DNA for the CDR3 is TGTGCCAGTAGTGTCCGGGAGGGGGAGGACACTGAAGCTTTCTTT.

This sequence joins TRBV5-8 and TRBJ2-7, with TRBD2 matching 9 bases. The CDR3 is made up of 16 amino acids. V was pared by 1 base and J by 5 bases, with 10 bases of the junction left unmatched. Germline V gives CDR1 SGHTS, CDR2 YDEGEE. CDR3 loop: CASSLFGSGGSDEQYF. CDR3 coding DNA: TGTGCCAGCAGCTTGTTTGGTAGCGGGGGTTCCGACGAGCAGTACTTC.

As concerns this clone: The identical CDR3 is also encoded by other nucleotide sequences in the sample. The CDR3 coding sequence is TGCAGTGCTCAACAGGGACAGCCCCAGCATTTT. Translating it yields CSAQQGQPQHF. V gene TRBV20-1 combines with J gene TRBJ1-5, with a possible D match to TRBD1 (6 bases). CDR1 and CDR2 from the germline V gene are DFQATT and SNEGSKA (reference sequence). The CDR3 runs to 11 residues. V gave up 5 bases and J gave up 7 bases, with 9 bases separating them.

The V gene is TRBV10-3, the J gene TRBJ2-7; D perhaps matches TRBD2 (5 bases). Trimming removed 8 bases at V and 2 bases at J, with 19 bases between. The germline V gene encodes CDR1 ENHRY and CDR2 SYGVKD. CDR3 size: 15 residues. For the CDR3, the DNA is TGTGCCATCGGGAGCAGCCCCGGGTCCCCCTACGAGCAGTACTTC. As protein: CAIGSSPGSPYEQYF.

The chain employs TRBV7-9 and TRBJ1-1; the D gene is possibly TRBD1 (6 bases). This CDR3 is 12 amino acids long. CDR1 is SEHNR and CDR2 is FQNEAQ in the germline V gene (reference sequence). Between the trimmed V and J ends, which lost 5 bases and 9 bases, there was a span of 13 bases. CDR3 sequence (DNA): TGTGCCAGCAGCCCGGACAGAACCAAAGCTTTCTTT. This sequence encodes CASSPDRTKAFF.

As concerns this clone: The same CDR3 arises from other DNA sequences in this sample as well. The chain is built from TRBV12-3 or TRBV12-4 and TRBJ2-3; TRBD2 aligns across 7 bases. The CDR3 has 13 residues. V was pared by 6 bases and J by 3 bases, with 3 bases of the junction left unmatched. CDR3 sequence (DNA): TGTGCCAGCAGGGAGGGAGGGACAGATACGCAGTATTTT. Translation gives CASREGGTDTQYF.

The chain carries TRBV5-4 and TRBJ1-3, with no clear D. The CDR3 covers 15 residues. Trimming pared 5 bases from V and 0 bases from J, leaving 12 bases between. Per the germline V gene, CDR1 is SGHNT and CDR2 is YYREEE (reference sequence). As DNA, the CDR3 is TGTGCCAGCAGTTCGGATAGATCCTCTGGAAACACCATATATTTT. This gives the protein CASSSDRSSGNTIYF. Filled out from reference TRBV5-4 and TRBJ1-3, the complete variable domain reads ETGVTQSPTHLIKTRGQQVTLRCSSQSGHNTVSWYQQALGQGPQFIFQYYREEENGRGNFPPRFSGLQFPNYSSELNVNALELDDSALYLCASSSDRSSGNTIYFGEGSWLTVV.

The V call is TRBV30, the J call TRBJ1-2; D may be TRBD1 (5 bases). The CDR3 runs to 15 residues. V was pared by 3 bases and J by 3 bases, with 17 bases between. CDR1 and CDR2 from the germline V gene are GTSNPN and SVGIG (reference sequence). The CDR3 sequence: CAWSGLGRGHYGYTF. The DNA for the CDR3 is TGTGCCTGGAGCGGCCTAGGAAGGGGACACTATGGCTACACCTTC.

The chain has TRBV3-1 (or the pseudogene TRBV3-2) and TRBJ1-5; D not certain. The CDR3 is made up of 15 amino acids. With 1 base removed from V and 4 bases from J, the gap between germline ends came to 11 bases. Germline V gene lookup returns CDR1 LGHDT and CDR2 YNNKEL (reference sequence). The CDR3 protein is CASSQGPLGNQPQHF. CDR3 DNA sequence: TGTGCCAGCAGCCAAGGGCCCCTTGGGAATCAGCCCCAGCATTTT.

The V and J genes are TRBV21-1 and TRBJ1-6. TRBV21-1 is assigned pseudogene status. CDR3 length: 16 residues. CDR3 sequence reads: CASAENRVSYNSPLHF. The CDR3 DNA reads as TGTGCCAGCGCCGAAAATAGGGTATCCTATAATTCACCCCTCCACTTT.

This chain connects TRBV14 to TRBJ2-7; TRBD1 matches at 9 bases. The CDR3 totals 15 residues. The V and J ends lost 1 base and 2 bases, in that order; junction bases with no gene match: 3. Germline V gene sequence: CDR1 SGHDN, CDR2 FVKESK. CDR3 sequence reads: CASSQGWTGAYEQYF. CDR3 coding DNA: TGTGCCAGCAGCCAAGGGTGGACAGGGGCCTACGAGCAGTACTTC.

This chain uses TRBV7-9 with TRBJ2-1; 8 bases align to TRBD2. The germline CDR1 and CDR2 sequences are SEHNR and FQNEAQ (reference sequence). V lost 6 bases and J lost 4; bases outside the gene matches: 8. The CDR3 contains 15 residues. CDR3 in DNA: TGTGCCAGCAGTCCCTCGGGGGGGGTATACAATGAGCAGTTCTTC. Its translation: CASSPSGGVYNEQFF. Variable domain in full (rest from reference TRBV7-9 and TRBJ2-1): DTGVSQNPRHKITKRGQNVTFRCDPISEHNRLYWYRQTLGQGPEFLTYFQNEAQLEKSRLLSDRFSAERPKGSFSTLEIQRTEQGDSAMYLCASSPSGGVYNEQFFGPGTRLTVL.

The CDR3, as DNA: TGTGCCAGCAGCCAGGAGACCGGGGGCACTGAAGCTTTCTTT. Translation: CASSQETGGTEAFF. The rearrangement links TRBV16 to TRBJ1-1, with D perhaps matching TRBD1 (5 bases). The CDR3 runs to 14 residues. Germline V lookup: CDR1 KGHSY, CDR2 FQNENV. Trimming removed 3 bases at V and 4 bases at J, with 12 bases between.

The chain is built from TRBV7-2 and TRBJ1-4; 9 positions agree with TRBD1. This CDR3 contains 17 residues. The V and J ends lost 4 bases and 2 bases, in that order; junction bases with no gene match: 8. Germline lookup yields CDR1 SGHTA and CDR2 FQGNSA. CDR3 sequence: CASSSRQGGSTNEKLFF. The CDR3 DNA reads as TGTGCCAGCAGCTCACGACAGGGGGGTAGCACTAATGAAAAACTGTTTTTT.

Concerning this clone itself: In the same sample, other DNA sequences code for this CDR3. The V call is TRBV12-3 or TRBV12-4, the J call TRBJ1-2, with D possibly TRBD1 on 5 matching bases. The CDR3 totals 12 residues. Trimming took off 5 bases at V and 2 bases at J, with 6 bases between the two ends. In DNA, the CDR3 is TGTGCCAGCAGTCGGGGGAACTATGGCTACACCTTC. This sequence encodes CASSRGNYGYTF.

This clone came up once. The chain couples TRBV29-1 to TRBJ1-5, with D possibly TRBD1 on 5 matching bases. This CDR3 comprises 12 residues. Trimming stripped 5 bases from V and 5 bases from J, with 10 bases between. The germline V gene has CDR1 SQVTM and CDR2 ANQGSEA. The CDR3 DNA reads as TGCAGCGTTCCTCTCAGGGATCAGCCCCAGCATTTT. This translates into CSVPLRDQPQHF.

This clone was detected a few times. This chain links TRBV2 with TRBJ1-2; 7 bases are a match to TRBD1. Germline V CDR1 and CDR2: SNHLY, FYNNEI. The CDR3 has 14 residues. V gave up 0 bases and J gave up 8 bases; unmatched junction bases: 6. The CDR3 protein is CASSEATTGYGYTF. CDR3 DNA: TGTGCCAGCAGTGAAGCGACGACAGGGTACGGCTACACCTTC.

The chain carries TRBV5-5 and TRBJ1-3; D gene uncertain. The CDR3 runs to 14 residues. CDR1 and CDR2 (germline): SGHKS, YYEKEE (reference sequence). V lost 4 bases, J lost 0 bases, and 8 bases lay in between. Here the CDR3 reads CASSPLVSGNTIYF. The CDR3 DNA sequence: TGTGCCAGCAGCCCTTTAGTCTCTGGAAACACCATATATTTT.

A single count supports this clone. The chain carries TRBV6-5 and TRBJ2-7; 7 bases line up with TRBD2. Germline trimming cut 0 bases from V and 6 bases from J; bases unmatched to any gene: 5. Germline CDR1 and CDR2: MNHEY and SVGAGI. The CDR3 is 14 amino acids. As DNA, the CDR3 is TGTGCCAGCAGTTACTCGTTAGGGGAGGGCGAGCAGTACTTC. Amino acid sequence: CASSYSLGEGEQYF.

V and J are TRBV18 and TRBJ1-1, with D possibly being TRBD1 (6 bases). CDR1 KGHSH and CDR2 LQKENI come from the germline V gene. This CDR3 is 15 amino acids long. V shed 3 bases and J shed 4 bases, with 15 bases lying between them. As DNA, the CDR3 is TGTGCCAGCTCACCTCTACAGGGATATGGCACTGAAGCTTTCTTT. Translated, it gives CASSPLQGYGTEAFF.

The chain employs TRBV10-3 and TRBJ1-3; D gene unclear. CDR1 is ENHRY, CDR2 SYGVKD, per germline. V was shortened by 6 bases and J by 0 bases, with 6 bases between the two germline ends. CDR3 length equals 13 residues. The CDR3 DNA reads as TGTGCCATCAGAGCAGGCTCTGGAAACACCATATATTTT. Residues: CAIRAGSGNTIYF.

This sequence joins TRBV5-4 and TRBJ1-2, with D uncertain. The ends were cut back, 2 bases at V and 4 bases at J, with 15 bases in the middle. The CDR3 is made up of 15 amino acids. Per germline, CDR1 SGHNT and CDR2 YYREEE (reference sequence). This chain's CDR3 is CASSLDSAVSYGYTF. The DNA for the CDR3 is TGTGCCAGCAGCTTAGATTCGGCAGTCAGCTATGGCTACACCTTC.

CDR3 sequence (DNA): TGTGCCAGCAGCAGGGACAGGGTGTATGGCTACACCTTC. As protein: CASSRDRVYGYTF. The chain carries TRBV5-8 and TRBJ1-2, with 9 bases lining up with TRBD1. This CDR3 contains 13 residues. V dropped 4 bases and J dropped 5; count of bases not matched to a gene: 3. The germline gives CDR1 SGHTS, CDR2 YDEGEE.

The chain uses TRBV19 and TRBJ2-7; D may be TRBD2 (5 bases). CDR1 and CDR2 from the germline V gene are LNHDA and SQIVND (reference sequence). V lost 5 bases, J lost 0 bases, and 11 bases lay in between. This CDR3 spans 14 amino acids. This CDR3 is CASSREGASYEQYF. In nucleotides, the CDR3 is TGTGCCAGTAGTCGTGAGGGAGCCTCCTACGAGCAGTACTTC.